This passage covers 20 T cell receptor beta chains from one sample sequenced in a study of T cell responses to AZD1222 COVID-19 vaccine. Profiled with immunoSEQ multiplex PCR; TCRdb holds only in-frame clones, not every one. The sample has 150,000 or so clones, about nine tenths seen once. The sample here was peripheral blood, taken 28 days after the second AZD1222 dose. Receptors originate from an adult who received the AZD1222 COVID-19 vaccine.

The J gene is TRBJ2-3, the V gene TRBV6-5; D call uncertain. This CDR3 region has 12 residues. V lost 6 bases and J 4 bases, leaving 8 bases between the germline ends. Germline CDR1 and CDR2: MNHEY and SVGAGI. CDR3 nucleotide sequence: TGTGCCAGCAGAAGACCCCCAGATACGCAGTATTTT. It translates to CASRRPPDTQYF.

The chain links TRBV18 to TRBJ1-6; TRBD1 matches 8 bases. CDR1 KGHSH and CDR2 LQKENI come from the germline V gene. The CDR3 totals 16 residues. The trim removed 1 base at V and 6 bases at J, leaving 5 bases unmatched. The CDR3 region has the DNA TGTGCCAGCTCACCACGGGACAGGTGGTCTAATTCACCCCTCCACTTT. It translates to CASSPRDRWSNSPLHF.

Here the CDR3 reads CASSLTGRFTDTQYF. CDR3 in DNA: TGTGCCAGCAGCTTGACAGGGAGGTTCACAGATACGCAGTATTTT. This chain joins TRBV27 and TRBJ2-3, with D perhaps TRBD1 (7 bases). This CDR3 contains 15 residues. With 6 bases removed from V and 2 bases from J, the gap between germline ends came to 15 bases. From germline, CDR1 is MNHEY and CDR2 SMNVEV (reference sequence).

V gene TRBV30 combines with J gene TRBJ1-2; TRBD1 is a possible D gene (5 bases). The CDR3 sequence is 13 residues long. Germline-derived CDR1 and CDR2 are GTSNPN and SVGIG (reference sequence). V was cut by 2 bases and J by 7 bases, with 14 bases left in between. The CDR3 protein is CAWSLGQGGGYTF. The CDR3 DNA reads TGTGCCTGGAGTTTAGGTCAGGGAGGTGGCTACACCTTC.

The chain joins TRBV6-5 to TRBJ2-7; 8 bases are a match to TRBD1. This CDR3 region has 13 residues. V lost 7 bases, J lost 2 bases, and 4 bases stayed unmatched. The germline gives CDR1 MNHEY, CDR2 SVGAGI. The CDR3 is CASTWDRTYEQYF. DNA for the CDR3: TGTGCCAGCACCTGGGACAGGACCTACGAGCAGTACTTC.

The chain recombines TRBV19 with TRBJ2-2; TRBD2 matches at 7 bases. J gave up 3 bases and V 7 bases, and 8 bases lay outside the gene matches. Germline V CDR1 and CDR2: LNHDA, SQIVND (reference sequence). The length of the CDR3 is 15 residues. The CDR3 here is CASTSRGVYTGELFF. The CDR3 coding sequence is TGTGCCAGTACGTCCCGGGGGGTGTACACCGGGGAGCTGTTTTTT.

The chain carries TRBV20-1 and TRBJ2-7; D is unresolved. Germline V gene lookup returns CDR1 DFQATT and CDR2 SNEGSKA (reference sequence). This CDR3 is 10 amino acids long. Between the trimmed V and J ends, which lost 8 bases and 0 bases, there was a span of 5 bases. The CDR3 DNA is TGCAGTCTGGGCTCCTACGAGCAGTACTTC. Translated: CSLGSYEQYF.

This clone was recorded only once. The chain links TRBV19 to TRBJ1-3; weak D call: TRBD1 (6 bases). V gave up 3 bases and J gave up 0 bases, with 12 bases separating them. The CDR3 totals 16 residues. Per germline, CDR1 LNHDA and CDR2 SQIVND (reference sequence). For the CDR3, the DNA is TGTGCCAGTAGTATCACCCGGGACACCTCTGGAAACACCATATATTTT. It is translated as CASSITRDTSGNTIYF.

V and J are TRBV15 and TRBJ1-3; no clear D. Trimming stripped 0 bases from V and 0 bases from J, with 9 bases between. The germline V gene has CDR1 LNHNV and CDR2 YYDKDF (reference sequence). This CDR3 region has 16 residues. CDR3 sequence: CATSRDLGSSGNTIYF. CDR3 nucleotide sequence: TGTGCCACCAGCAGAGATTTAGGGTCCTCTGGAAACACCATATATTTT.

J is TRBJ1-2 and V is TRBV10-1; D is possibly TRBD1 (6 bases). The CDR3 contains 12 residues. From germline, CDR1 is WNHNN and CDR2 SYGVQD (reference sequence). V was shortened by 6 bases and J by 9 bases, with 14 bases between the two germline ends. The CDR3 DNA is TGCGCCAGCAGCGTAAGGGGGACCCGCTACACCTTC. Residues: CASSVRGTRYTF.

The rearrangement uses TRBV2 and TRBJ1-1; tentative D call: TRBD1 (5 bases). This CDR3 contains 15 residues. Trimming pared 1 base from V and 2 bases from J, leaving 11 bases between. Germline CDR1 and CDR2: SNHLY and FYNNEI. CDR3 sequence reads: CASSEVFDSNTEAFF. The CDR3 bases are TGTGCCAGCAGTGAAGTTTTTGACAGCAACACTGAAGCTTTCTTT.

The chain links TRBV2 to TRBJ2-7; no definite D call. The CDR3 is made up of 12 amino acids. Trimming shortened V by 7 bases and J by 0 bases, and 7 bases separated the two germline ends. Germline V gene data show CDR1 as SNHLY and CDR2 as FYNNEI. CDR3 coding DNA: TGTGCCAGCAAGATGGGCTCCTACGAGCAGTACTTC. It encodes CASKMGSYEQYF.

CDR3 nucleotide sequence: TGTGCCAGCAGCCAAGAGGGACGAGACAATGAGCAGTTCTTC. Amino acids: CASSQEGRDNEQFF. The J gene is TRBJ2-1, the V gene TRBV4-2; D assignment may be TRBD1 or TRBD2 (5 bases each). CDR3 length: 14 amino acids. Germline-derived CDR1 and CDR2 are LGHNA and YNFKEQ. Trimming shortened V by 0 bases and J by 5 bases, and 8 bases separated the two germline ends.

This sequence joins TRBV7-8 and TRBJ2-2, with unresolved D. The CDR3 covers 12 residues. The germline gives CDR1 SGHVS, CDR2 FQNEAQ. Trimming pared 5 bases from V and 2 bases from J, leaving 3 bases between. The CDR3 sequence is CASSRNTGELFF. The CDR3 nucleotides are TGTGCCAGCAGCCGAAACACCGGGGAGCTGTTTTTT.

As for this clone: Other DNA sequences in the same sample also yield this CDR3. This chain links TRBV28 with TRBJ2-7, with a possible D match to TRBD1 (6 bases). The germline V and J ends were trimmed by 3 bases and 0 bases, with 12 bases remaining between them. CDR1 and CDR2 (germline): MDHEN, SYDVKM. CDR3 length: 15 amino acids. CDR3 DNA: TGTGCCAGCAGTTTTCAGGGGAGTAGCTCCTACGAGCAGTACTTC. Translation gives CASSFQGSSSYEQYF.

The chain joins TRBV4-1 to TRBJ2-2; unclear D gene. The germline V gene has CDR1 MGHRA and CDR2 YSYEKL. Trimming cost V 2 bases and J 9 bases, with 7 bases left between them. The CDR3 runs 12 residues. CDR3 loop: CASSQISWELFF. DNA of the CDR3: TGCGCCAGCAGCCAAATCTCGTGGGAGCTGTTTTTT.

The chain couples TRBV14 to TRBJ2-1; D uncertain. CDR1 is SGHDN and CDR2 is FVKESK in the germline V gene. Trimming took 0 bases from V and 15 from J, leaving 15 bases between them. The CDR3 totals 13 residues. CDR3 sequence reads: CASSQDFNSPWFF. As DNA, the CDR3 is TGTGCCAGCAGCCAAGATTTTAACTCCCCCTGGTTCTTC.

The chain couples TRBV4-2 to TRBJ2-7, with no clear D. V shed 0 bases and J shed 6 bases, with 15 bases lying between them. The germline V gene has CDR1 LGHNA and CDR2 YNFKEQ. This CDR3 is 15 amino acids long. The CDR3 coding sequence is TGTGCCAGCAGCCAAGATTCCCGGATCCCTGGCGAGCAGTACTTC. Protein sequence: CASSQDSRIPGEQYF.

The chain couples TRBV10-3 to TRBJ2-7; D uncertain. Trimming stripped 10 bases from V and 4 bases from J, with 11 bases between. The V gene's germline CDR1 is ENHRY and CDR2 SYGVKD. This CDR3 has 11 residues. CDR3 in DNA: TGTGCCACTGGGGATGGGTACGAGCAGTACTTC. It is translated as CATGDGYEQYF.

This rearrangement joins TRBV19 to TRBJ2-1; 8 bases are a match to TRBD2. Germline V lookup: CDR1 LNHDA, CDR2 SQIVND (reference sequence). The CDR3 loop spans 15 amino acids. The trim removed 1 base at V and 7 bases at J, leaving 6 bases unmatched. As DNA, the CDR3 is TGTGCCAGTAGTATAGCAAGCGGGAGAGGTAATGAGCAGTTCTTC. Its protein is CASSIASGRGNEQFF.